A selection of T cell receptor beta chains follows, all from one sample in a study of human T cells and chemical hapten exposure. In TCRdb, the RACE reads were re-called with MiXCR into one record per CDR3 protein. The table lists over 70,000 distinct CDR3 sequences, about 8% of them singletons. This specimen was whole blood, taken in connection with sensitization to the hapten diphenylcyclopropenone (DPC). All receptors derive from a woman aged 50 to 65 with alopecia areata. Some clones in this sample may be carry-over from other donors' samples. Both conserved end residues are part of each CDR3. The order of the fields is V gene, J gene, CDR3 length, CDR3 protein.

v_call: TRBV6-1
j_call: TRBJ1-5
cdr3_length: 15
cdr3_aa: CASTRGQGIYQPQHF

v_call: TRBV10-3
j_call: TRBJ1-3
cdr3_length: 17
cdr3_aa: CAISESRGDLSGNTIYF

v_call: TRBV20-1
j_call: TRBJ2-7
cdr3_length: 14
cdr3_aa: CSAREMGSYYEQYF

v_call: TRBV24-1
j_call: TRBJ1-1
cdr3_length: 12
cdr3_aa: CATSDPTTEAFF

v_call: TRBV24-1
j_call: TRBJ1-6
cdr3_length: 16
cdr3_aa: CATSECPGNYNSPLHF

v_call: TRBV30
j_call: TRBJ2-6
cdr3_length: 14
cdr3_aa: CAWSLFSGANVLTF

v_call: TRBV27
j_call: TRBJ2-3
cdr3_length: 13
cdr3_aa: CAAKRVGTDTQYF

v_call: TRBV12-1
j_call: TRBJ1-6
cdr3_length: 20
cdr3_aa: CASSFAPGTADTSYNSPLHF

v_call: TRBV20-1
j_call: TRBJ1-2
cdr3_length: 14
cdr3_aa: CSARERTVEYGYTF

v_call: TRBV7-2
j_call: TRBJ2-1
cdr3_length: 14
cdr3_aa: CASSSGLAGASEFF

v_call: TRBV20-1
j_call: TRBJ2-3
cdr3_length: 15
cdr3_aa: CSAPTGLAQTDTQYF

v_call: TRBV7-2
j_call: TRBJ2-1
cdr3_length: 15
cdr3_aa: CASSFRGGDYNEQFF

v_call: TRBV30
j_call: TRBJ2-7
cdr3_length: 13
cdr3_aa: CAWSVIGDGEQYF

v_call: TRBV6-5
j_call: TRBJ1-5
cdr3_length: 16
cdr3_aa: CASSARGGAQNQPQHF

v_call: TRBV12-3/TRBV12-4
j_call: TRBJ1-1
cdr3_length: 13
cdr3_aa: CASSFSANTEAFF

v_call: TRBV5-4
j_call: TRBJ2-3
cdr3_length: 16
cdr3_aa: CASSLVVGQSTDTQYF

v_call: TRBV20-1
j_call: TRBJ1-1
cdr3_length: 13
cdr3_aa: CSARVPGASEAFF

v_call: TRBV12-3/TRBV12-4
j_call: TRBJ1-1
cdr3_length: 14
cdr3_aa: CASSLRVGLSEAFF

v_call: TRBV7-2
j_call: TRBJ2-3
cdr3_length: 14
cdr3_aa: CASSRGGATDTQYF

v_call: TRBV3-1
j_call: TRBJ2-5
cdr3_length: 12
cdr3_aa: CASSHDREGQYF

v_call: TRBV15
j_call: TRBJ1-1
cdr3_length: 15
cdr3_aa: CATSRDGRTGGSAFF

v_call: TRBV28
j_call: TRBJ1-5
cdr3_length: 15
cdr3_aa: CASSLRAGSNQPQHF

v_call: TRBV19
j_call: TRBJ1-5
cdr3_length: 15
cdr3_aa: CASSTYTGSNQPQHF

v_call: TRBV27
j_call: TRBJ2-2
cdr3_length: 15
cdr3_aa: CVSTPGGANTGELFF

v_call: TRBV6-5
j_call: TRBJ2-7
cdr3_length: 11
cdr3_aa: CASSTGFEQYF

v_call: TRBV12-3/TRBV12-4
j_call: TRBJ2-3
cdr3_length: 17
cdr3_aa: CASSFIGAGGLTDTQYF

v_call: TRBV7-2
j_call: TRBJ2-2
cdr3_length: 16
cdr3_aa: CASSFGLAGVTGELFF

v_call: TRBV11-1
j_call: TRBJ1-1
cdr3_length: 11
cdr3_aa: CASSEGGLTFF

v_call: TRBV15
j_call: TRBJ1-6
cdr3_length: 13
cdr3_aa: CATHQGPNSPLHF

v_call: TRBV5-1
j_call: TRBJ2-3
cdr3_length: 13
cdr3_aa: CASSGTGPDTQYF

v_call: TRBV20-1
j_call: TRBJ2-3
cdr3_length: 14
cdr3_aa: CSAMGLFSTDTQYF

v_call: TRBV4-3
j_call: TRBJ1-1
cdr3_length: 15
cdr3_aa: CASSQQDRVQTEAFF

v_call: TRBV5-8
j_call: TRBJ1-1
cdr3_length: 13
cdr3_aa: CASSSGLNTEAFF

v_call: TRBV24-1
j_call: TRBJ2-5
cdr3_length: 15
cdr3_aa: CATSDGGLSAETQYF

v_call: TRBV12-3/TRBV12-4
j_call: TRBJ2-3
cdr3_length: 14
cdr3_aa: CVSSFLQITDTQYF

v_call: TRBV27
j_call: TRBJ1-2
cdr3_length: 11
cdr3_aa: CASGRNYGYTF

v_call: TRBV6-6
j_call: TRBJ1-5
cdr3_length: 13
cdr3_aa: CASSPEPNQPQHF

v_call: TRBV27
j_call: TRBJ2-2
cdr3_length: 15
cdr3_aa: CASSRDRGDTGELFF

v_call: TRBV19
j_call: TRBJ2-3
cdr3_length: 14
cdr3_aa: CASSITSGSDTQYF

v_call: TRBV18
j_call: TRBJ1-3
cdr3_length: 15
cdr3_aa: CASSPRGLPGNTIYF

v_call: TRBV12-3/TRBV12-4
j_call: TRBJ1-2
cdr3_length: 14
cdr3_aa: CASSLAFATSGYTF